The 11 T cell receptor beta chains given below trace back to one sample, sequenced in a study of tumor and adjacent non-tumor tissue in lung cancer. This sample's RNA came from whole unsorted tissue. Three rounds of nested PCR, following a modified ARM-PCR protocol, produced the TCRbeta library. TCRdb redid the calling of the multiplex PCR reads with MiXCR, one entry per CDR3 protein. Counted here are more than 60,000 distinct CDR3 sequences, around 77% occurring once; the ten biggest clones make up approximately 12%. Sequenced input: lung tumor tissue. The receptors here all came from a woman aged 50 to 65 with non-small cell lung cancer.

This clonotype was counted between two and nine times. The junction does not match germline at one end; this may be a read error. This rearrangement joins TRBV7-9 to TRBJ2-2; no firm D call. Germline CDR1 SEHNR, CDR2 FQNEAQ (reference sequence). The CDR3 is 14 residues long. CDR3 residues: CVSSLNPNTGELFF. In nucleotides, the CDR3 is TGTGTCAGCAGCTTAAACCCGAACACCGGGGAGCTGTTTTTT.

As to this clonotype: Likely a read error: the CDR3 ends without its conserved phenylalanine or tryptophan. The chain recombines TRBV6-2 or TRBV6-3 with TRBJ2-3, with D tentatively TRBD1 (5 bases). V lost 8 bases and J 2 bases, leaving 14 bases between the germline ends. CDR3 length equals 14 residues. Germline V gives CDR1 MNHEY, CDR2 SVGEGT. This CDR3 is CASCPDRNTDTQYY. The DNA for the CDR3 is TGTGCCAGCTGTCCCGACAGAAACACAGATACGCAGTATTAT.

Turning to this clonotype: The junction departs from germline at one end; a sequencing error may be responsible. The V and J genes are TRBV6-1 and TRBJ2-1, with TRBD2 as a possible D gene (6 bases). This CDR3 has 13 amino acids. CDR1 is MNHNS and CDR2 is SASEGT in the germline V gene. CDR3: CASPGDWGNDQFF. DNA of the CDR3: TGTGCTAGCCCTGGGGACTGGGGGAATGACCAGTTCTTC.

Ten or more counts support this clonotype. This chain joins TRBV6-5 and TRBJ2-1, with 10 positions matching TRBD2. V shed 7 bases, J shed 5 bases, and the junction held 14 bases outside the gene matches. This CDR3 contains 17 residues. CDR1 is MNHEY and CDR2 is SVGAGI in the germline V gene. CDR3 loop: CASTKGASGSRDNEQFF. CDR3 nucleotide sequence: TGTGCCAGCACCAAGGGGGCTAGCGGGAGCCGAGACAATGAGCAGTTCTTC.

To note about this clonotype: One junction end disagrees with the germline gene, perhaps due to a read error. For the CDR3, the DNA is TGTGCCAGCAGCTTGGGGGAGGGTGACCAGCCTCAGCATTTT. Translated: CASSLGEGDQPQHF. This chain links TRBV5-6 with TRBJ1-5; D ambiguous. CDR1 is SGHDT, CDR2 YYEEEE, per germline. The CDR3 extends over 14 amino acids.

Remarks on this clonotype: Given a much more abundant clone one base away, this may be a read error. V and J are TRBV5-1 and TRBJ2-3; TRBD1 matches at 9 bases. Germline V gene lookup returns CDR1 SGHRS and CDR2 YFSETQ. V shed 7 bases and J 4 bases; nucleotides not matched to a gene: 13. This CDR3 is 16 amino acids long. CDR3 in amino acids: CASHQRSTGGSDTQYF. The CDR3 DNA sequence: TGCGCCAGCCACCAGAGATCGACAGGGGGATCAGATACGCAGTATTTT.

DNA of the CDR3: TGTGCCAGCAGCTTAGCTGGGACAGCCTACGGCTACACCTTC. Its translation is CASSLAGTAYGYTF. V and J are TRBV11-2 and TRBJ1-2, with TRBD1 matching over 7 bases. The CDR3 has 14 amino acids. V shed 1 base, J shed 8 bases, and the junction held 7 bases outside the gene matches. Looked up from germline, CDR1 is SGHAT and CDR2 is FQNNGV.

A note on this clonotype: At one boundary the junction diverges from the germline segment, which might be a read error. The chain is built from TRBV6-5 and TRBJ1-2, with a tentative D call TRBD1 (6 bases). The CDR3 covers 13 residues. CDR1 and CDR2 (germline): MNHEY, SVGAGI. This chain's CDR3 is CASSIQGNYGYIF. DNA for the CDR3: TGTGCCAGCAGTATTCAGGGGAATTATGGCTACATCTTC.

Regarding this clonotype: A single base separates this from a much larger clone, so it may be a read error. Here the CDR3 omits its conserved ending phenylalanine or tryptophan, so a read error is the likely source. The chain is built from TRBV24-1 and TRBJ1-1; 9 positions agree with TRBD1. The CDR3 has 14 amino acids. Germline V gene sequence: CDR1 KGHDR, CDR2 SFDVKD. The V and J ends lost 5 bases and 3 bases, in that order; junction bases with no gene match: 3. The CDR3 loop is CATSAGQGHTEAFS. DNA for the CDR3: TGTGCCACCAGTGCGGGACAGGGACACACTGAAGCTTTCTCT.

Comment on this clonotype: In this CDR3 the conserved last residue, phenylalanine or tryptophan, is missing, so a read error is likely. This rearrangement joins TRBV5-6 to TRBJ1-2; no clear D gene. The germline V gene has CDR1 SGHDT and CDR2 YYEEEE. Deletions cut 4 bases from V and 0 bases from J, with 19 bases between. There are 17 residues in the CDR3. Written as DNA, the CDR3 is TGTGCCAGCAGCCCGGCAGGATTCAGGTCCCCTAACTATGGCTACACCTCC. Translated: CASSPAGFRSPNYGYTS.

Note on this clonotype: The germline gene is not matched at one end of the junction; a read error may be the cause. The gene calls are TRBV29-1 and TRBJ2-7; D possibly matches TRBD1 or TRBD2 (6 bases each). The CDR3 contains 15 residues. Per the germline V gene, CDR1 is SQVTM and CDR2 is ANQGSEA. In nucleotides, the CDR3 is TGCATCGTTGATGATAAGGGGGGCAGCTCCTACGAGCAGTACTTC. The encoded protein is CIVDDKGGSSYEQYF.